Listed here are 10 T cell receptor beta chains from one sample, sequenced in a study of identical twins (dated by TCRdb to 2016 to 2017). Libraries came from 5' RACE. Sequencer: Illumina HiSeq 2000. TCRdb itself trimmed the public reads at Q25 with fastp, ran MiXCR and retained productive beta chains. A single entry per CDR3 protein holds the most common genes and DNA from its merged rows. The sample includes more than 1.5 million distinct CDR3 sequences, with 25% to 35% observed a single time. The ten largest clones add up to about 0.3% of the sample. Sequenced sample: cord blood. These receptors came from a newborn girl in good health.

The rearrangement links TRBV28 to TRBJ2-1; D is perhaps TRBD1 or TRBD2 (5 bases each). V dropped 4 bases and J dropped 10 bases, with 14 bases sitting between them. The CDR3 totals 13 residues. The germline CDR1 and CDR2 sequences are MDHEN and SYDVKM. The chain's CDR3 is CASSSDGTYEQFF. As DNA, the CDR3 is TGTGCCAGCAGTTCGGACGGGACCTACGAGCAGTTCTTC.

The chain recombines TRBV10-3 with TRBJ1-6, with D uncertain. The CDR3 has 12 amino acids. From germline, CDR1 is ENHRY and CDR2 SYGVKD. V was shortened by 4 bases and J by 6 bases, with 4 bases between the two germline ends. The CDR3 loop is CAISALNSPLHF. CDR3 bases: TGTGCCATCAGTGCCCTTAATTCACCCCTCCACTTT.

The V and J genes are TRBV7-2 and TRBJ1-4; D is unresolved. Trimming pared 1 base from V and 4 bases from J, leaving 7 bases between. This CDR3 is 14 amino acids long. Germline V gives CDR1 SGHTA, CDR2 FQGNSA. The CDR3 DNA reads as TGTGCCAGCAGCTTAGGACCGATTAATGAAAAACTGTTTTTT. Translating gives CASSLGPINEKLFF.

V and J are TRBV27 and TRBJ2-1, with D perhaps matching TRBD1 or TRBD2 (5 bases each). V shed 3 bases and J shed 10 bases, with 16 bases lying between them. The length of the CDR3 is 14 residues. CDR1 is MNHEY, CDR2 SMNVEV, per germline (reference sequence). In DNA, the CDR3 is TGTGCCAGCAGTTTTTATATGGGGGACGTGGAGCAGTTCTTC. Amino acids: CASSFYMGDVEQFF.

The chain carries TRBV5-1 and TRBJ2-1, with TRBD2 matching over 9 bases. The J call is in doubt because the DNA end fits TRBJ2-7 better. CDR1 is SGHRS, CDR2 YFSETQ, per germline. The length of the CDR3 is 16 residues. The CDR3 loop is CASSYSSGGSYNEQYF. The CDR3 DNA reads TGCGCCAGCAGTTATAGTAGCGGGGGCTCCTACAATGAGCAGTACTTC.

The chain has TRBV18 and TRBJ1-2, with D possibly matching TRBD1 (6 bases). Germline V lookup: CDR1 KGHSH, CDR2 LQKENI. The V end lost 3 bases, the J end lost 5 bases, and 13 bases lay between the germline ends. This CDR3 comprises 14 residues. The CDR3 DNA reads TGTGCCAGCTCACCGGAATTGAGGGGGTATGGCTACACCTTC. Its protein is CASSPELRGYGYTF.

The table lists this clonotype with many counts. The chain links TRBV12-3 or TRBV12-4 to TRBJ2-7, with a weak D call TRBD1 (6 bases). Deletions cut 6 bases from V and 0 bases from J, with 12 bases between. The CDR3 totals 14 residues. The CDR3 nucleotides are TGTGCCAGCAGCCCCGGACAGATCTCCTACGAGCAGTACTTC. Amino acids: CASSPGQISYEQYF.

A few counts support this clonotype. The chain carries TRBV28 and TRBJ2-7; D is perhaps TRBD1 or TRBD2 (5 bases each). The CDR3 has 13 residues. V gave up 3 bases and J gave up 5 bases, with 11 bases separating them. The germline CDR1 and CDR2 sequences are MDHEN and SYDVKM. The CDR3, as DNA: TGTGCCAGCAGTTTGGCAGGGAGAAACGAGCAGTACTTC. Translation: CASSLAGRNEQYF.

This sequence joins TRBV27 and TRBJ1-4; D remains unclear. The length of the CDR3 is 14 residues. Germline V gene data show CDR1 as MNHEY and CDR2 as SMNVEV (reference sequence). Trimming left V 2 bases short and J 16 bases short, with 20 bases between. In DNA form, the CDR3 reads TGTGCCAGCAGTTTAGATGACGCGGAGAAAAACTGGTTTTTT. Protein sequence: CASSLDDAEKNWFF. Variable domain in full (rest from reference TRBV27 and TRBJ1-4): EAQVTQNPRYLITVTGKKLTVTCSQNMNHEYMSWYRQDPGLGLRQIYYSMNVEVTDKGDVPEGYKVSRKEKRNFPLILESPSPNQTSLYFCASSLDDAEKNWFFGSGTQLSVL.

The CDR3, as DNA: TGTGCCAGCAGCTCCTGGGACAGAGAAGAGACCCAGTACTTC. Residues: CASSSWDREETQYF. J is TRBJ2-5 and V is TRBV7-9; TRBD1 agrees at 7 bases. The CDR3 spans 14 residues. Germline V gene sequence: CDR1 SEHNR, CDR2 FQNEAQ (reference sequence). Losses at the gene ends were 4 bases for V and 3 bases for J; bases not matched to a gene: 5.